Included here is one T cell receptor (beta chain) sequence, with context. What it binds is not known. The repertoire was sequenced with immunoSEQ multiplex PCR; TCRdb's copy has only in-frame clones and lacks some. The sample contains about 130,000 clones, 90% of which appear only once. The record originates from a study of T cell responses to AZD1222 COVID-19 vaccine. This CDR3 comprises 11 residues. The V gene lost 6 bases and the J gene lost 2 bases, with 6 bases spanning the gap. Germline loops: CDR1 SGHRS, CDR2 YFSETQ. General observations from the study: Clonal diversity may have been underestimated, and the donors were mostly white British, with more females than males. Compared with day 0, the breadth and depth of the Spike-specific TCR repertoire rose significantly after two doses of AZD1222. CD4 TCRs associated with vaccination spanned spike, dominating at 160-218 and 743-854.

The TCR comes from an adult in good health. The J gene is TRBJ2-7, the V gene TRBV5-1; D perhaps matches TRBD1 (5 bases). The sequencing used peripheral blood, collected on day 0 of MenACWY control vaccination. The CDR3 is CASKGAYEQYF. Here the CDR3 DNA reads TGCGCCAGCAAAGGGGCCTACGAGCAGTACTTC.